The entry below gives a single T cell receptor (beta chain) sequence along with its context. The assay was immunoSEQ multiplex PCR, and TCRdb's table has in-frame clones only and misses some. The data contain 150,000 to 200,000 clones, nearly 95% of them singletons. The germline CDR1 and CDR2 sequences are SQVTM and ANQGSEA. The ends were cut back, 4 bases at V and 8 bases at J, with 17 bases in the middle. The CDR3 is 13 residues long. These data originate in a study of T cell responses to AZD1222 COVID-19 vaccine. The sequence was collected from an adult in good health. The specimen comprised peripheral blood, sampled on day 0 of AZD1222 vaccination. V usage is TRBV29-1 and J usage is TRBJ1-2; D remains ambiguous. As DNA, the CDR3 is TGCAGCGTTGTTGCTGGTGGGGAGAGCGGCTACACCTTC. It codes for CSVVAGGESGYTF. Complete variable domain (other parts from reference TRBV29-1 and TRBJ1-2): SAVISQKPSRDICQRGTSLTIQCQVDSQVTMMFWYRQQPGQSLTLIATANQGSEATYESGFVIDKFPISRPNLTFSTLTVSNMSPEDSSIYLCSVVAGGESGYTFGSGTRLTVV.